These 30 T cell receptor beta chains originate from one sample sequenced in a study of graft-versus-host responses after intestinal transplantation. Here immunoSEQ multiplex PCR was the method, and the copy in TCRdb shows in-frame clones only, minus some. The table includes tens of thousands of clones, 85% to 95% detected once. The input for sequencing was PBMCs, taken around 800 days after a first intestinal transplant, on the day of a second. These receptors were taken from a human patient who received an intestinal transplant, so some T cells may come from the graft donor.

The chain is built from TRBV5-1 and TRBJ2-3, with a possible D match to TRBD1 (6 bases). The CDR3 loop spans 16 amino acids. Germline V gene lookup returns CDR1 SGHRS and CDR2 YFSETQ. Trimming stripped 0 bases from V and 0 bases from J, with 11 bases between. CDR3 DNA sequence: TGCGCCAGCAGCTTGGAGGGGGACACCAGCACAGATACGCAGTATTTT. Its translation: CASSLEGDTSTDTQYF. The full variable domain, its missing parts supplied by reference TRBV5-1 and TRBJ2-3, is KAGVTQTPRYLIKTRGQQVTLSCSPISGHRSVSWYQQTPGQGLQFLFEYFSETQRNKGNFPGRFSGRQFSNSRSEMNVSTLELGDSALYLCASSLEGDTSTDTQYFGPGTRLTVL.

The V call is TRBV7-2, the J call TRBJ2-7; the D gene is possibly TRBD1 (6 bases). The CDR3 spans 14 residues. Germline CDR1 and CDR2: SGHTA and FQGNSA. The V gene lost 0 bases and the J gene lost 3 bases, with 9 bases spanning the gap. The CDR3 coding sequence is TGTGCCAGCAGCTTAGCGAGGGGGTTCTACGAGCAGTACTTC. Its translation is CASSLARGFYEQYF.

The V gene is TRBV7-9, the J gene TRBJ2-2, with TRBD1 matching over 9 bases. This CDR3 spans 16 amino acids. V gave up 4 bases and J gave up 1 base; unmatched junction bases: 4. Germline CDR1 and CDR2: SEHNR and FQNEAQ (reference sequence). The CDR3 region is CASSSRGQGNTGELFF. The CDR3 DNA is TGTGCCAGCAGCTCAAGGGGACAGGGGAACACCGGGGAGCTGTTTTTT.

This clone has more than one count but fewer than ten. The gene calls are TRBV7-6 and TRBJ2-7; D is undetermined. Germline V CDR1 and CDR2: SGHVS, FNYEAQ. Deletions cut 3 bases from V and 7 bases from J, with 13 bases between. The CDR3 contains 13 residues. The CDR3 spells CASSFVNRAEQYF. The CDR3 region has the DNA TGTGCCAGCAGCTTCGTAAACCGGGCTGAGCAGTACTTC.

The rearrangement links TRBV2 to TRBJ2-5; 7 nucleotides match TRBD1. The V gene's germline CDR1 is SNHLY and CDR2 FYNNEI. The CDR3 runs 13 residues. Germline trimming cut 3 bases from V and 4 bases from J; bases unmatched to any gene: 2. In nucleotides, the CDR3 is TGTGCCAGCAGTGATAACAGGGGAGAGACCCAGTACTTC. Translated: CASSDNRGETQYF. The whole variable domain, filled in from reference TRBV2 and TRBJ2-5, reads EPEVTQTPSHQVTQMGQEVILRCVPISNHLYFYWYRQILGQKVEFLVSFYNNEISEKSEIFDDQFSVERPDGSNFTLKIRSTKLEDSAMYFCASSDNRGETQYFGPGTRLLVL.

The chain carries TRBV11-2 and TRBJ1-1; D is undetermined. CDR1 and CDR2 (germline): SGHAT, FQNNGV. The CDR3 contains 15 residues. Trimming cost V 5 bases and J 4 bases, with 17 bases left between them. CDR3 residues: CASSRTGRSSTEAFF. For the CDR3, the DNA is TGTGCCAGCAGCCGGACGGGTCGGAGTTCCACTGAAGCTTTCTTT.

The gene calls are TRBV5-1 and TRBJ2-7; 8 positions agree with TRBD2. V was clipped by 2 bases and J by 7 bases; unmatched bases: 14. CDR1 SGHRS and CDR2 YFSETQ come from the germline V gene. This CDR3 spans 16 amino acids. DNA of the CDR3: TGCGCCAGCAGCTTAGGTCCGGGGCTAGCGGGCGGTGAGCAGTACTTC. Amino acids: CASSLGPGLAGGEQYF. The variable domain in full, with the rest retrieved from reference TRBV5-1 and TRBJ2-7, is KAGVTQTPRYLIKTRGQQVTLSCSPISGHRSVSWYQQTPGQGLQFLFEYFSETQRNKGNFPGRFSGRQFSNSRSEMNVSTLELGDSALYLCASSLGPGLAGGEQYFGPGTRLTVT.

The gene calls are TRBV6-5 and TRBJ2-6, with TRBD1 matching 7 bases. This CDR3 comprises 14 residues. Germline lookup yields CDR1 MNHEY and CDR2 SVGAGI. V was clipped by 6 bases and J by 12 bases; unmatched bases: 11. The DNA of the CDR3 is TGTGCCAGCAGCTTGACAGGGCCGAGATCCGTCCTGACTTTC. This sequence encodes CASSLTGPRSVLTF.

This chain joins TRBV4-2 and TRBJ2-7; D possibly corresponds to TRBD2 (5 bases). CDR1 and CDR2 from the germline V gene are LGHNA and YNFKEQ. This CDR3 spans 13 amino acids. V lost 3 bases and J lost 4, with 10 bases in between. The CDR3 sequence: CASSQWENYEQYF. In nucleotides, the CDR3 is TGTGCCAGCAGCCAGTGGGAGAATTACGAGCAGTACTTC.

V usage is TRBV5-1 and J usage is TRBJ2-3; no firm D call. The CDR3 covers 16 residues. V was clipped by 0 bases and J by 1 base, with 12 bases between them. Germline V gene sequence: CDR1 SGHRS, CDR2 YFSETQ. The CDR3 protein is CASSLGRVGGTDTQYF. Written as DNA, the CDR3 is TGCGCCAGCAGCTTGGGTCGGGTTGGGGGCACAGATACGCAGTATTTT.

This chain uses TRBV5-1 with TRBJ2-2; perhaps TRBD1 as D (5 bases). Trimming removed 0 bases at V and 5 bases at J, with 11 bases between. Germline V gene lookup returns CDR1 SGHRS and CDR2 YFSETQ. The CDR3 covers 15 residues. CDR3 loop: CASSLVGDVTGELFF. CDR3 DNA sequence: TGCGCCAGCAGCTTGGTAGGGGATGTTACCGGGGAGCTGTTTTTT.

The chain has TRBV19 and TRBJ2-7; unclear D gene. Germline lookup yields CDR1 LNHDA and CDR2 SQIVND (reference sequence). CDR3 length: 14 amino acids. The V end was cut by 5 bases, the J end by 0 bases, with 11 bases between. Here the CDR3 reads CASSGSASSYEQYF. Written as DNA, the CDR3 is TGTGCCAGTAGTGGGTCGGCTAGCTCCTACGAGCAGTACTTC.

This clone was counted once. The chain is built from TRBV6-1 and TRBJ2-4, with a tentative D call TRBD2 (6 bases). From germline, CDR1 is MNHNS and CDR2 SASEGT. This CDR3 is built from 14 residues. Trimming removed 11 bases from V and 0 bases from J, with 14 bases in between. The CDR3 DNA reads TGTGCCGCGGTCGGGGGACTAGCCAAAAACATTCAGTACTTC. Translating it yields CAAVGGLAKNIQYF.

The chain carries TRBV7-3 and TRBJ1-3; D uncertain. The V and J ends lost 10 bases and 4 bases respectively, with 20 bases between them. The CDR3 is made up of 15 amino acids. Looked up from germline, CDR1 is SGHTA and CDR2 is FQGTGA. The CDR3 reads CATPIWWPLGNTIYF. CDR3 DNA sequence: TGTGCCACCCCGATTTGGTGGCCGTTAGGAAACACCATATATTTT.

The V call is TRBV6-5, the J call TRBJ2-3; D is ambiguous. V lost 2 bases to trimming and J lost 0 bases, with 12 bases between them. The germline V gene encodes CDR1 MNHEY and CDR2 SVGAGI. This CDR3 contains 16 residues. CDR3 sequence (DNA): TGTGCCAGCAGTTACAGGCATGGAATTAGCACAGATACGCAGTATTTT. It encodes CASSYRHGISTDTQYF.

The CDR3 DNA follows: TGTGCCAGCAGTTTGGGACTAGCGGGAGGGAATGAGCAGTTCTTC. Protein sequence: CASSLGLAGGNEQFF. This chain connects TRBV27 to TRBJ2-1; 16 bases are a match to TRBD2. Unmatched junction bases numbered 0, after V lost 3 bases and J lost 7 bases. The CDR3 length is 15 residues. In germline, CDR1 is MNHEY, CDR2 SMNVEV (reference sequence).

The CDR3 protein is CASGLGTVSDQPQHF. The DNA of the CDR3 is TGTGCTAGTGGTTTGGGGACAGTCTCTGATCAGCCCCAGCATTTT. This chain connects TRBV12-5 to TRBJ1-5; D is perhaps TRBD1 (6 bases). Looked up from germline, CDR1 is LGHNT and CDR2 is FRNRAP. V lost 1 base and J 5 bases, leaving 12 bases between the germline ends. This CDR3 has 15 amino acids.

This rearrangement joins TRBV18 to TRBJ1-5, with a possible D match to TRBD1 (6 bases). The V and J ends lost 0 bases and 3 bases respectively, with 12 bases between them. The CDR3 loop spans 16 amino acids. The germline V gene encodes CDR1 KGHSH and CDR2 LQKENI. The chain's CDR3 is CASSPPPGAINQPQHF. The CDR3 DNA follows: TGTGCCAGCTCACCACCCCCAGGGGCCATCAATCAGCCCCAGCATTTT. The full variable domain, rest sourced from reference TRBV18 and TRBJ1-5, is NAGVMQNPRHLVRRRGQEARLRCSPMKGHSHVYWYRQLPEEGLKFMVYLQKENIIDESGMPKERFSAEFPKEGPSILRIQQVVRGDSAAYFCASSPPPGAINQPQHFGDGTRLSIL.

This sequence joins TRBV5-1 and TRBJ2-2, with D possibly being TRBD2 (5 bases). The V end was cut by 1 base, the J end by 4 bases, with 11 bases between. The CDR3 is 15 amino acids. Germline V CDR1 and CDR2: SGHRS, YFSETQ. DNA of the CDR3: TGCGCCAGCAGCTTGTCGGGGTACCCCACCGGGGAGCTGTTTTTT. This encodes CASSLSGYPTGELFF.

There are a few counts of this clone. This chain joins TRBV5-4 and TRBJ1-1; D not certain. CDR1 and CDR2 (germline): SGHNT, YYREEE (reference sequence). This CDR3 has 16 amino acids. Between the trimmed V and J ends, which lost 0 bases and 3 bases, there was a span of 15 bases. Here the CDR3 reads CASSLAHLDGDTEAFF. DNA of the CDR3: TGTGCCAGCAGCTTGGCCCACTTGGACGGGGACACTGAAGCTTTCTTT.

V gene TRBV6-4 combines with J gene TRBJ2-2; 10 bases are shared with TRBD2. This CDR3 contains 15 residues. V was pared by 3 bases and J by 3 bases, with 1 base of the junction left unmatched. Germline-derived CDR1 and CDR2 are MRHNA and SNTAGT. CDR3 sequence reads: CASSDGLADTGELFF. CDR3 nucleotides: TGTGCCAGCAGTGATGGACTAGCGGACACCGGGGAGCTGTTTTTT.

This chain connects TRBV9 to TRBJ2-5, with 9 nucleotides matching TRBD2. The CDR3 consists of 16 residues. J lost 0 bases, V lost 0 bases, and 3 bases had no gene match. Germline V gene data show CDR1 as SGDLS and CDR2 as YYNGEE. The CDR3 region is CASSVGLAGDQETQYF. The CDR3 bases are TGTGCCAGCAGCGTAGGGTTAGCGGGGGACCAAGAGACCCAGTACTTC.

The chain employs TRBV4-1 and TRBJ2-1; D may match TRBD1 or TRBD2 (5 bases each). CDR1 is MGHRA, CDR2 YSYEKL, per germline. The CDR3 consists of 15 residues. V was pared by 1 base and J by 2 bases, with 9 bases between. Here the CDR3 DNA reads TGCGCCAGCAGCCAAGCGGGGCGTCCCTACAATGAGCAGTTCTTC. Translated, it gives CASSQAGRPYNEQFF.

The CDR3 region has the DNA TGCGCCAGCAGCGGACTGACTAATGAAAAACTGTTTTTT. It is translated as CASSGLTNEKLFF. This chain links TRBV5-1 with TRBJ1-4, with D uncertain. Germline V gene data show CDR1 as SGHRS and CDR2 as YFSETQ. The CDR3 totals 13 residues. The V end lost 4 bases, the J end lost 2 bases, and 6 bases lay between the germline ends.

The gene calls are TRBV5-6 and TRBJ1-3, with 7 nucleotides matching TRBD1. Trimming at V came to 1 base and at J to 2 bases, leaving 0 bases not matched to a gene. The germline V gene has CDR1 SGHDT and CDR2 YYEEEE. This CDR3 has 14 residues. The CDR3 reads CASSLRGPGNTIYF. CDR3 bases: TGTGCCAGCAGCTTGAGGGGGCCTGGAAACACCATATATTTT.

V and J are TRBV27 and TRBJ2-5; D is unresolved. The germline V and J ends were trimmed by 2 bases and 3 bases, with 7 bases remaining between them. This CDR3 spans 13 amino acids. Germline V gives CDR1 MNHEY, CDR2 SMNVEV (reference sequence). This CDR3 reads CASSLQAEETQYF. In nucleotides, the CDR3 is TGTGCCAGCAGTTTACAGGCAGAAGAGACCCAGTACTTC.

The V call is TRBV7-9, the J call TRBJ2-3; TRBD1 matches 7 bases. CDR1 and CDR2 (germline): SEHNR, FQNEAQ (reference sequence). The CDR3 contains 16 residues. The V gene end was trimmed by 4 bases and the J gene end by 3 bases; junction bases not matched to a gene: 10. The CDR3 sequence: CASSSPGGVGTDTQYF. In DNA, the CDR3 is TGTGCCAGCAGCTCGCCAGGGGGAGTAGGAACAGATACGCAGTATTTT.

V usage is TRBV5-5 and J usage is TRBJ1-3, with D possibly being TRBD1 (6 bases). Germline CDR1 is SGHKS and CDR2 is YYEKEE (reference sequence). The CDR3 runs 17 residues. The V end lost 6 bases, the J end lost 0 bases, and 19 bases lay between the germline ends. The CDR3 loop reads CASTLRGALGSGNTIYF. The CDR3 DNA sequence: TGTGCCAGCACCCTCCGGGGGGCCTTGGGCTCTGGAAACACCATATATTTT.

V gene TRBV5-1 combines with J gene TRBJ1-3; tentative D call: TRBD1 (6 bases). Germline loops: CDR1 SGHRS, CDR2 YFSETQ. V shed 3 bases and J shed 2 bases, with 9 bases lying between them. This CDR3 contains 14 residues. CDR3 residues: CASSYGGTGNTIYF. The CDR3 nucleotides are TGCGCCAGCAGCTACGGGGGCACTGGAAACACCATATATTTT.

The chain is built from TRBV28 and TRBJ2-7; 7 bases map to TRBD1. V lost 4 bases to trimming and J lost 2 bases; unmatched junction nucleotides: 11. CDR1 is MDHEN, CDR2 SYDVKM, per germline. This CDR3 has 16 residues. The CDR3, as DNA: TGTGCCAGCAGTTCCCCTATCCGGGACAGACCCTACGAGCAGTACTTC. Translated: CASSSPIRDRPYEQYF.